The 13 T cell receptor beta chains reported below all come from one sample, sequenced in a study of T cell repertoires in cytomegalovirus infection. TCRdb analysed the reads with MiXCR anew, one entry per CDR3 protein. The sample lists 150,000 to 200,000 distinct CDR3 sequences, approximately 19% occurring once. The specimen was PBMCs. The receptors come from a human donor in good health (CMV status not recorded). Some clones in this sample may be carry-over from other donors' samples.

This clonotype was observed a handful of times. CDR3 DNA: TGTGCCAGCAGCTTGGAGAGGGGACCGACAAATGAGCAGTTCTTC. This codes for CASSLERGPTNEQFF. The V and J genes are TRBV5-4 and TRBJ2-1; D may be TRBD1 or TRBD2 (5 bases each). This CDR3 comprises 15 residues. CDR1 and CDR2 from the germline V gene are SGHNT and YYREEE (reference sequence). Trimming left V 0 bases short and J 7 bases short, with 14 bases between.

This clonotype was seen a few times. The chain employs TRBV12-3 or TRBV12-4 and TRBJ2-1; D is uncertain. V dropped 7 bases and J dropped 5 bases, with 12 bases sitting between them. The CDR3 sequence is 13 residues long. The CDR3 reads CASNRQGNNEQFF. In DNA, the CDR3 is TGTGCCAGCAATCGACAAGGTAACAATGAGCAGTTCTTC.

The table lists this clonotype with a few counts. The genes are TRBV14 and TRBJ2-7; D is perhaps TRBD2 (5 bases). V shed 0 bases and J shed 3 bases, with 24 bases lying between them. The CDR3 length is 19 residues. CDR1 is SGHDN and CDR2 is FVKESK in the germline V gene. CDR3 DNA: TGTGCCAGCAGCCAAGATCATCCGCACGGGAATGGGTCGGTCTACGAGCAGTACTTC. It yields the protein CASSQDHPHGNGSVYEQYF.

The chain employs TRBV5-6 and TRBJ2-1, with D hard to call. V was clipped by 0 bases and J by 1 base, with 8 bases between them. The CDR3 covers 15 residues. Germline V gives CDR1 SGHDT, CDR2 YYEEEE. The CDR3 here is CASSLGTTSYNEQFF. In DNA, the CDR3 is TGTGCCAGCAGCTTGGGGACCACTTCCTACAATGAGCAGTTCTTC.

The rearrangement joins TRBV28 to TRBJ2-3; 8 nucleotides match TRBD1. The CDR3 has 15 residues. Unmatched junction bases numbered 4, after V lost 1 base and J lost 4 bases. Germline V gene data show CDR1 as MDHEN and CDR2 as SYDVKM. The CDR3 sequence is CASSLSGQGPDTQYF. CDR3 nucleotide sequence: TGTGCCAGCAGTTTATCCGGACAGGGCCCAGATACGCAGTATTTT. Together with reference TRBV28 and TRBJ2-3, the CDR3 gives the full variable domain: DVKVTQSSRYLVKRTGEKVFLECVQDMDHENMFWYRQDPGLGLRLIYFSYDVKMKEKGDIPEGYSVSREKKERFSLILESASTNQTSMYLCASSLSGQGPDTQYFGPGTRLTVL.

This clonotype has more than one count but fewer than ten. The genes are TRBV3-1 and TRBJ1-5, with D unresolved. The CDR3 has 15 residues. From germline, CDR1 is LGHDT and CDR2 YNNKEL (reference sequence). V shed 4 bases and J shed 5 bases, with 15 bases lying between them. CDR3 in DNA: TGTGCCAGCAGCCCCTCCGGGGTCTCGCATCAGCCCCAGCATTTT. It yields the protein CASSPSGVSHQPQHF. Variable domain in full (rest from reference TRBV3-1 and TRBJ1-5): DTAVSQTPKYLVTQMGNDKSIKCEQNLGHDTMYWYKQDSKKFLKIMFSYNNKELIINETVPNRFSPKSPDKAHLNLHINSLELGDSAVYFCASSPSGVSHQPQHFGDGTRLSIL.

This chain links TRBV7-9 with TRBJ2-4; D gene unclear. Per the germline V gene, CDR1 is SEHNR and CDR2 is FQNEAQ (reference sequence). The CDR3 totals 15 residues. V gave up 5 bases and J gave up 0 bases, with 11 bases separating them. For the CDR3, the DNA is TGTGCCAGCAGCACACCGAATTTAGCCAAAAACATTCAGTACTTC. This gives the protein CASSTPNLAKNIQYF.

Turning to this clonotype: With a much larger clone just one base away, this may be a read error. The chain has TRBV12-3 or TRBV12-4 and TRBJ1-1; D may be TRBD1 (6 bases). The CDR3 contains 15 residues. This CDR3 reads CASSFEGQWDTVAFF. As DNA, the CDR3 is TGTGCCAGCAGTTTCGAGGGGCAGTGGGACACTGTAGCTTTCTTT.

This clonotype was found many times. The CDR3 DNA reads as TGTGCCAGCAGTTCCAGCGATACTAGCACAGATACGCAGTATTTT. It encodes CASSSSDTSTDTQYF. The chain carries TRBV28 and TRBJ2-3; D remains unclear. Looked up from germline, CDR1 is MDHEN and CDR2 is SYDVKM. The CDR3 spans 15 residues. V was cut by 4 bases and J by 0 bases, with 11 bases left in between.

This clonotype appeared many times. The genes are TRBV7-8 and TRBJ2-1; D remains unclear. There are 17 residues in the CDR3. Germline CDR1 and CDR2: SGHVS and FQNEAQ. V gave up 0 bases and J gave up 0 bases, with 12 bases separating them. The CDR3 region is CASSLAMLSSSYNEQFF. CDR3 nucleotide sequence: TGTGCCAGCAGCTTAGCGATGCTCTCAAGCTCCTACAATGAGCAGTTCTTC.

As for this clonotype: A much larger clone lies one base from this, so it may be a read error. J is TRBJ1-1 and V is TRBV7-9; D ambiguous. CDR1 is SEHNR, CDR2 FQNEAQ, per germline (reference sequence). There are 13 residues in the CDR3. The ends were cut back, 7 bases at V and 5 bases at J, with 14 bases in the middle. This CDR3 is CASTLWEETEAFF. In nucleotides, the CDR3 is TGTGCCAGCACCCTTTGGGAGGAGACTGAAGCTTTCTTT.

V is TRBV20-1 and J is TRBJ2-7; 7 bases line up with TRBD1. V gave up 4 bases and J gave up 7 bases; unmatched junction bases: 13. This CDR3 spans 14 amino acids. Per the germline V gene, CDR1 is DFQATT and CDR2 is SNEGSKA (reference sequence). The chain's CDR3 is CSATRDSRPTEQYF. DNA of the CDR3: TGCAGTGCTACACGGGACAGCAGACCGACAGAGCAGTACTTC.

The rearrangement links TRBV5-4 to TRBJ2-3, with 16 nucleotides matching TRBD2. Unmatched junction bases numbered 4, after V lost 4 bases and J lost 2 bases. Looked up from germline, CDR1 is SGHNT and CDR2 is YYREEE (reference sequence). The length of the CDR3 is 17 residues. The CDR3 sequence: CASSLGLAGGITDTQYF. CDR3 bases: TGTGCCAGCAGCCTGGGACTAGCGGGAGGGATCACAGATACGCAGTATTTT.